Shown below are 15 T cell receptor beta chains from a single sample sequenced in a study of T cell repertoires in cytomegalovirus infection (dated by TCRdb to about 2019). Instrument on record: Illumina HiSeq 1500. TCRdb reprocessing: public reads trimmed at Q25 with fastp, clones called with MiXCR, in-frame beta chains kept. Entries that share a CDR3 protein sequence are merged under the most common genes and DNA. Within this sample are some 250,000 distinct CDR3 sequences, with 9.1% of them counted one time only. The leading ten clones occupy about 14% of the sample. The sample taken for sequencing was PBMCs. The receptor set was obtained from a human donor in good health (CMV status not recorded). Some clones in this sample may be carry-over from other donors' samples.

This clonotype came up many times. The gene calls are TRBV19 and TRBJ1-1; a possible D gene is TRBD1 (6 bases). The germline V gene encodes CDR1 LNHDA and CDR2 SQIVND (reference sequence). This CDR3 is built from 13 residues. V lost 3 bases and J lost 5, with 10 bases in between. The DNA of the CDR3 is TGTGCCAGTAGTATGGAGGGGGGGACTGAAGCTTTCTTT. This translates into CASSMEGGTEAFF.

CDR3 sequence: CASGTGNSYEQYF. The CDR3 DNA reads TGTGCCAGCGGGACAGGGAACTCCTACGAGCAGTACTTC. The chain links TRBV18 to TRBJ2-7, with 9 bases that match TRBD1. Germline CDR1 is KGHSH and CDR2 is LQKENI. The CDR3 spans 13 residues. Trimming removed 8 bases from V and 0 bases from J; junction bases left unmatched: 2.

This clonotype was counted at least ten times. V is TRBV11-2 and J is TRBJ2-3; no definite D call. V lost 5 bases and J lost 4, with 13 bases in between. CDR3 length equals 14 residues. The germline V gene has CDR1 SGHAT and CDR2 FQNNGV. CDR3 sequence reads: CASSTPRRADTQYF. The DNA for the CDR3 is TGTGCCAGCAGCACCCCCCGTAGGGCAGATACGCAGTATTTT.

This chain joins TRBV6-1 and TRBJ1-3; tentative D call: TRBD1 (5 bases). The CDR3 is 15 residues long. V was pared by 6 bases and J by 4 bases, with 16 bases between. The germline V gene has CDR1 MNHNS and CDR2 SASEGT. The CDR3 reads CASRRGQGSGNTIYF. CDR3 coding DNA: TGTGCCAGCAGAAGAGGGCAGGGTTCCGGAAACACCATATATTTT.

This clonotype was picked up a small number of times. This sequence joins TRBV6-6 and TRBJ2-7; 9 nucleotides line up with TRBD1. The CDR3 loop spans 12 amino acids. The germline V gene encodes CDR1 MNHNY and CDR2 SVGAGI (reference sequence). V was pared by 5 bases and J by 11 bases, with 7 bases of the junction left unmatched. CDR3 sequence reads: CASSANRGLEYF. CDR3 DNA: TGTGCCAGCAGTGCTAACAGGGGGCTGGAGTACTTC.

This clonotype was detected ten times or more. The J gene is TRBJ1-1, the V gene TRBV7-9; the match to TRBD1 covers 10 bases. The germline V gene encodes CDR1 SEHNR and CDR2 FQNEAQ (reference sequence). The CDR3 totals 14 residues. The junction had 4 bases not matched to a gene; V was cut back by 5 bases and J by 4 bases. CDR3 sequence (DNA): TGTGCCAGCAGCCCCCGGGACAGGGGCACTGAAGCTTTCTTT. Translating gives CASSPRDRGTEAFF.

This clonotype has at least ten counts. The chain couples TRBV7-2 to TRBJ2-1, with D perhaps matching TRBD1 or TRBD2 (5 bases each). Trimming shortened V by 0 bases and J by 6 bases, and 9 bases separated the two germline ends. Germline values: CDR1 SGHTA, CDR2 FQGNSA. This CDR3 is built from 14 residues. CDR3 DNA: TGTGCCAGCAGCTTAGCTACGGGGCGCAATGAGCAGTTCTTC. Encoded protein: CASSLATGRNEQFF.

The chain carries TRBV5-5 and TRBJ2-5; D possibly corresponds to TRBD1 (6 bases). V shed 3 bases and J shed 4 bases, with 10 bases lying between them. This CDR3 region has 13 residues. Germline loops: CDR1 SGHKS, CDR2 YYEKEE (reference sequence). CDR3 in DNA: TGTGCCAGCAGCTCCAAGGGGGTAGAGACCCAGTACTTC. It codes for CASSSKGVETQYF.

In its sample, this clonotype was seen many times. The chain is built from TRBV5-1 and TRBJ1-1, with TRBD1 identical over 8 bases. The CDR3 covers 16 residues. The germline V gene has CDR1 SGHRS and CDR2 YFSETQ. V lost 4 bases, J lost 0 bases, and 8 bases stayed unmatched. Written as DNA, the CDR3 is TGCGCCAGCAGCCCAGCAAGGACAGGGCTGAACACTGAAGCTTTCTTT. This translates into CASSPARTGLNTEAFF. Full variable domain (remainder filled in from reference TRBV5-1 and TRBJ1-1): KAGVTQTPRYLIKTRGQQVTLSCSPISGHRSVSWYQQTPGQGLQFLFEYFSETQRNKGNFPGRFSGRQFSNSRSEMNVSTLELGDSALYLCASSPARTGLNTEAFFGQGTRLTVV.

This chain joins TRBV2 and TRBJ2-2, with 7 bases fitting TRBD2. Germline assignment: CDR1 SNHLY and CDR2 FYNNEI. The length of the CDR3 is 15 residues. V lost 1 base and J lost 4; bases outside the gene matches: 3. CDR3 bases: TGTGCCAGCAGTGAAGTCCCGGGGGGCACCGGGGAGCTGTTTTTT. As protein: CASSEVPGGTGELFF.

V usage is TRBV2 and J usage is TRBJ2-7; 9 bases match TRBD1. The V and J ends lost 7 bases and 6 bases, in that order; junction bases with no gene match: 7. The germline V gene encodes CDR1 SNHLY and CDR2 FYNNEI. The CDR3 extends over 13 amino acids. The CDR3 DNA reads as TGTGCCAGCAAGGGACAGGGCATTTCCGAGCAGTACTTC. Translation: CASKGQGISEQYF.

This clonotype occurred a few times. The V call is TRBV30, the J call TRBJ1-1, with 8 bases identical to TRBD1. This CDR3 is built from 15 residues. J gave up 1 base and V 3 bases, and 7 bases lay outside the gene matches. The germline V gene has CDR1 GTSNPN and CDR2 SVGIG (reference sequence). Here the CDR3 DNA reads TGTGCCTGGAGGGGCACCGGGACAGGGAACACTGAAGCTTTCTTT. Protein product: CAWRGTGTGNTEAFF.

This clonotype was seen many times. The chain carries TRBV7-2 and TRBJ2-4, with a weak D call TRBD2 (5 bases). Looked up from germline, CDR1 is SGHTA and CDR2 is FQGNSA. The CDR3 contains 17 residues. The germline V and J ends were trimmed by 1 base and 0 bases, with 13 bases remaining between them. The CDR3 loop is CASSLDRGLLAKNIQYF. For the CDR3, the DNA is TGTGCCAGCAGCTTAGATCGAGGGTTACTAGCCAAAAACATTCAGTACTTC.

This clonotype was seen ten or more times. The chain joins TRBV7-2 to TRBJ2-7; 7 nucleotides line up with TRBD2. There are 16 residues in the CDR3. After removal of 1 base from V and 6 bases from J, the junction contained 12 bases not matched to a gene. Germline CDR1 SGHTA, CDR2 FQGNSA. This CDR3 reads CASSLDGRRGRSEQYF. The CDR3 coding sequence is TGTGCCAGCAGCTTAGACGGGAGGCGGGGGAGGTCCGAGCAGTACTTC. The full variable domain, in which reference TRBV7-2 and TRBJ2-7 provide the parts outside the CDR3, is GAGVSQSPSNKVTEKGKDVELRCDPISGHTALYWYRQSLGQGLEFLIYFQGNSAPDKSGLPSDRFSAERTGGSVSTLTIQRTQQEDSAVYLCASSLDGRRGRSEQYFGPGTRLTVT.

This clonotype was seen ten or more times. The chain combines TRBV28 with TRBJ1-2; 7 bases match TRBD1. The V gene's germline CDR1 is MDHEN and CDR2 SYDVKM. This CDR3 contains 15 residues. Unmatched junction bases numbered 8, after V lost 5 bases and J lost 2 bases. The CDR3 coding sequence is TGTGCCAGCAGTCCCTCAGGGGGATCCAACTATGGCTACACCTTC. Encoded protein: CASSPSGGSNYGYTF.